These 31 T cell receptor beta chains share one sample of origin, sequenced in a study of T-cell reconstitution after alpha-beta-depleted transplantation in children. TCRbeta library construction was performed incorporating unique molecular identifiers. In TCRdb, the PCR reads were re-called with MiXCR into one record per CDR3 protein. The table shows about 830,000 distinct CDR3 sequences, with roughly 15% occurring only once. Material: PBMCs, mostly from graft donor cells, obtained 360 days after TCRalphabeta/CD19-depleted stem cell transplant. Every receptor here comes from a male patient aged 10 to 17 who had a stem cell transplant for acute lymphoblastic leukemia, so the T cells may come from the graft donor.

This clonotype was seen a few times. The V gene is TRBV9, the J gene TRBJ2-3; D is possibly TRBD2 (6 bases). The V gene's germline CDR1 is SGDLS and CDR2 YYNGEE. Trimming stripped 3 bases from V and 0 bases from J, with 14 bases between. This CDR3 contains 16 residues. In nucleotides, the CDR3 is TGTGCCAGCAGCGGATCGGGACTTATTAGCACAGATACGCAGTATTTT. Protein product: CASSGSGLISTDTQYF. Supplemented by reference TRBV9 and TRBJ2-3, the full variable domain reads DSGVTQTPKHLITATGQRVTLRCSPRSGDLSVYWYQQSLDQGLQFLIQYYNGEERAKGNILERFSAQQFPDLHSELNLSSLELGDSALYFCASSGSGLISTDTQYFGPGTRLTVL.

CDR3 in amino acids: CASSQSGQADYEQYF. The CDR3 DNA follows: TGTGCCAGCAGCCAATCGGGACAGGCCGACTACGAGCAGTACTTC. The chain couples TRBV4-2 to TRBJ2-7, with 8 bases that match TRBD1. Per the germline V gene, CDR1 is LGHNA and CDR2 is YNFKEQ. V was clipped by 2 bases and J by 3 bases; unmatched bases: 6. This CDR3 region has 15 residues.

The rearrangement joins TRBV20-1 to TRBJ1-5; a weak D match, TRBD1 (6 bases). Germline V CDR1 and CDR2: DFQATT, SNEGSKA (reference sequence). Trimming shortened V by 6 bases and J by 7 bases, and 16 bases separated the two germline ends. The CDR3 is made up of 13 amino acids. CDR3 in amino acids: CSAQLTGRQPQHF. CDR3 in DNA: TGCAGTGCCCAACTTACAGGGCGGCAGCCCCAGCATTTT.

This clonotype was counted a few times. The chain employs TRBV21-1 and TRBJ2-1; the DNA was not used to check the table's D call, TRBD1. TRBV21-1 is a documented pseudogene. This CDR3 spans 14 amino acids. CDR3 in DNA: TGTGCCAGCAGCAGGGGACAGGGGGACAATGAGCAGTTCTTC. Translation: CASSRGQGDNEQFF.

This clonotype has only a few counts. J is TRBJ1-5 and V is TRBV6-1; no definite D call. Germline CDR1 MNHNS, CDR2 SASEGT. Deletions cut 6 bases from V and 0 bases from J, with 12 bases between. This CDR3 is built from 15 residues. CDR3 DNA sequence: TGTGCCAGCAGCCCGACCCGGGATAGCAATCAGCCCCAGCATTTT. It yields the protein CASSPTRDSNQPQHF.

CDR3 protein: CSASLAGLGHEQFF. In nucleotides, the CDR3 is TGCAGTGCATCTCTAGCGGGTCTGGGGCATGAGCAGTTCTTC. The J gene is TRBJ2-1, the V gene TRBV20-1, with 8 bases matching TRBD2. The V gene's germline CDR1 is DFQATT and CDR2 SNEGSKA (reference sequence). The CDR3 totals 14 residues. The V and J ends lost 6 bases and 8 bases, in that order; junction bases with no gene match: 12.

The chain is built from TRBV5-6 and TRBJ2-5; D gene uncertain. Germline assignment: CDR1 SGHDT and CDR2 YYEEEE. Trimming took 4 bases from V and 4 from J, leaving 11 bases between them. CDR3 size: 13 residues. CDR3 residues: CASSPRARETQYF. The DNA of the CDR3 is TGTGCCAGCAGCCCCCGGGCGCGAGAGACCCAGTACTTC.

This clonotype was counted only a few times. J is TRBJ1-1 and V is TRBV24-1; maybe TRBD1 (5 bases). V lost 2 bases and J lost 5, with 11 bases in between. This CDR3 contains 14 residues. The germline V gene encodes CDR1 KGHDR and CDR2 SFDVKD. The CDR3 DNA reads TGTGCCACCAGTGATTCGACGGGGGATACTGAAGCTTTCTTT. The encoded protein is CATSDSTGDTEAFF.

The rearrangement links TRBV7-8 to TRBJ1-1, with 8 bases matching TRBD1. This CDR3 spans 16 amino acids. V lost 5 bases, J lost 0 bases, and 8 bases stayed unmatched. Germline V gene data show CDR1 as SGHVS and CDR2 as FQNEAQ. This CDR3 reads CASSPLDRGMNTEAFF. The CDR3 DNA reads as TGTGCCAGCAGCCCCCTCGACAGGGGAATGAACACTGAAGCTTTCTTT.

V is TRBV6-6 and J is TRBJ2-7; D remains unclear. This CDR3 has 13 amino acids. Germline CDR1 reads MNHNY; CDR2 reads SVGAGI (reference sequence). The V gene lost 7 bases and the J gene lost 0 bases, with 10 bases spanning the gap. The CDR3 spells CASTDWGSYEQYF. CDR3 DNA sequence: TGTGCCAGCACTGACTGGGGCTCCTACGAGCAGTACTTC.

This clonotype came up a few times. The chain has TRBV7-6 and TRBJ2-7; D might be TRBD1 or TRBD2, each matching 5 bases. Trimming stripped 5 bases from V and 3 bases from J, with 29 bases between. The CDR3 length is 19 residues. The germline V gene has CDR1 SGHVS and CDR2 FNYEAQ. The chain's CDR3 is CASSARVRGSGKDLYEQYF. The CDR3 coding sequence is TGTGCCAGCAGCGCCCGAGTTCGAGGGTCAGGGAAAGACCTCTACGAGCAGTACTTC.

V usage is TRBV4-1 and J usage is TRBJ2-7; D is perhaps TRBD2 (6 bases). The CDR3 is made up of 14 amino acids. Looked up from germline, CDR1 is MGHRA and CDR2 is YSYEKL. V lost 1 base to trimming and J lost 1 base, with 8 bases between them. The CDR3 DNA sequence: TGCGCCAGCAGCCAAGTCGGACTATCCTACGAGCAGTACTTC. Amino acid sequence: CASSQVGLSYEQYF.

This clonotype has a handful of counts. The chain recombines TRBV11-2 with TRBJ2-1; TRBD2 matches at 11 bases. The CDR3 contains 14 residues. Germline lookup yields CDR1 SGHAT and CDR2 FQNNGV. The J segment lost 13 bases and the V segment lost 0 bases, leaving 5 bases of the junction unmatched. CDR3 amino acids: CASSLDGRLAGQFF. Written as DNA, the CDR3 is TGTGCCAGCAGCTTAGATGGTCGACTAGCGGGACAGTTCTTC.

This clonotype was found a few times. The chain links TRBV29-1 to TRBJ2-2; 11 nucleotides line up with TRBD2. Germline assignment: CDR1 SQVTM and CDR2 ANQGSEA. The CDR3 spans 19 residues. Trimming removed 4 bases from V and 7 bases from J; junction bases left unmatched: 20. The CDR3 loop reads CSVALGSLLAGGKIGELFF. The CDR3 coding sequence is TGCAGCGTTGCCCTAGGAAGCTTATTAGCGGGAGGGAAGATCGGGGAGCTGTTTTTT.

The gene calls are TRBV18 and TRBJ2-7; D not certain. The V end lost 5 bases, the J end lost 2 bases, and 13 bases lay between the germline ends. Germline V CDR1 and CDR2: KGHSH, LQKENI. The CDR3 spans 14 residues. Here the CDR3 reads CASSSPQLPYEQYF. DNA for the CDR3: TGTGCCAGCTCATCCCCACAGCTCCCCTACGAGCAGTACTTC. The variable domain in full, completed from reference TRBV18 and TRBJ2-7, reads NAGVMQNPRHLVRRRGQEARLRCSPMKGHSHVYWYRQLPEEGLKFMVYLQKENIIDESGMPKERFSAEFPKEGPSILRIQQVVRGDSAAYFCASSSPQLPYEQYFGPGTRLTVT.

The gene calls are TRBV27 and TRBJ1-5; a possible D gene is TRBD1 (5 bases). CDR1 is MNHEY, CDR2 SMNVEV, per germline (reference sequence). The CDR3 consists of 14 residues. Trimming shortened V by 1 base and J by 6 bases, and 10 bases separated the two germline ends. The CDR3 region is CASSLWGDSQPQHF. In nucleotides, the CDR3 is TGTGCCAGCAGTTTATGGGGGGATAGTCAGCCCCAGCATTTT.

The V gene is TRBV10-2, the J gene TRBJ1-5; tentatively, D is TRBD1 (5 bases). In germline, CDR1 is WSHSY, CDR2 SAAADI. There are 14 residues in the CDR3. Trimming removed 10 bases from V and 0 bases from J, with 13 bases in between. CDR3 DNA: TGCGCCACGCATCAGGGCTATAGCAATCAGCCCCAGCATTTT. It is translated as CATHQGYSNQPQHF.

The V gene is TRBV12-3 or TRBV12-4, the J gene TRBJ2-7; D perhaps matches TRBD1 (6 bases). V was cut by 6 bases and J by 0 bases, with 15 bases left in between. CDR3 length equals 15 residues. CDR3 coding DNA: TGTGCCAGCAGCCAGGACAGAGGGAGCTCCTACGAGCAGTACTTC. This codes for CASSQDRGSSYEQYF.

The V and J genes are TRBV4-1 and TRBJ2-1, with TRBD2 matching 9 bases. V gave up 4 bases and J gave up 3 bases; unmatched junction bases: 7. The CDR3 length is 16 residues. The V gene's germline CDR1 is MGHRA and CDR2 YSYEKL. CDR3 region: CASSRLAGVVYNEQFF. The CDR3 coding sequence is TGCGCCAGCAGCCGATTAGCGGGAGTGGTCTACAATGAGCAGTTCTTC.

This clonotype has more than one count but fewer than ten. The chain uses TRBV4-1 and TRBJ2-7; TRBD1 or TRBD2 may be the D gene (5 bases each). Germline lookup yields CDR1 MGHRA and CDR2 YSYEKL. Between the trimmed V and J ends, which lost 1 base and 0 bases, there was a span of 16 bases. This CDR3 is 17 amino acids long. CDR3 residues: CASSQVGAGHSSYEQYF. The CDR3 nucleotides are TGCGCCAGCAGCCAAGTCGGGGCAGGCCACTCCTCCTACGAGCAGTACTTC.

This clonotype was detected many times. V is TRBV25-1 and J is TRBJ1-2; D is undetermined. V was shortened by 1 base and J by 2 bases, with 8 bases between the two germline ends. CDR3 length: 14 residues. CDR1 is MGHDK, CDR2 SYGVNS, per germline. The CDR3 nucleotides are TGTGCCAGCAGTGAATTGGGGTACAACTATGGCTACACCTTC. It yields the protein CASSELGYNYGYTF.

This clonotype appeared a few times. The chain carries TRBV25-1 and TRBJ2-3, with D unresolved. Germline V gives CDR1 MGHDK, CDR2 SYGVNS. The V end was cut by 6 bases, the J end by 3 bases, with 25 bases between. This CDR3 contains 18 residues. The chain's CDR3 is CASRAPVGTSKKTDTQYF. The CDR3 DNA sequence: TGTGCCAGCAGGGCCCCAGTCGGTACCTCCAAGAAAACAGATACGCAGTATTTT. The full variable domain, completed using reference TRBV25-1 and TRBJ2-3, is EADIYQTPRYLVIGTGKKITLECSQTMGHDKMYWYQQDPGMELHLIHYSYGVNSTEKGDLSSESTVSRIRTEHFPLTLESARPSHTSQYLCASRAPVGTSKKTDTQYFGPGTRLTVL.

The J gene is TRBJ2-5, the V gene TRBV10-3; TRBD1 aligns across 8 bases. The CDR3 spans 15 residues. The ends lost 6 bases at V and 4 bases at J; junction bases unmatched: 10. Germline-derived CDR1 and CDR2 are ENHRY and SYGVKD. The CDR3 sequence: CAIRSDRDGGETQYF. DNA for the CDR3: TGTGCCATCAGATCGGACAGGGATGGTGGAGAGACCCAGTACTTC.

The V and J genes are TRBV9 and TRBJ1-1; possibly TRBD1 for D (5 bases). V was cut by 0 bases and J by 2 bases, with 17 bases left in between. This CDR3 is 17 amino acids long. Germline CDR1 reads SGDLS; CDR2 reads YYNGEE. The chain's CDR3 is CASSVGVGRGINTEAFF. The CDR3 DNA reads TGTGCCAGCAGCGTAGGTGTAGGCCGGGGGATCAACACTGAAGCTTTCTTT. Filled out from reference TRBV9 and TRBJ1-1, the complete variable domain reads DSGVTQTPKHLITATGQRVTLRCSPRSGDLSVYWYQQSLDQGLQFLIQYYNGEERAKGNILERFSAQQFPDLHSELNLSSLELGDSALYFCASSVGVGRGINTEAFFGQGTRLTVV.

V gene TRBV27 combines with J gene TRBJ2-3; 10 bases line up with TRBD1. This CDR3 region has 16 residues. Germline assignment: CDR1 MNHEY and CDR2 SMNVEV (reference sequence). The trim removed 7 bases at V and 3 bases at J, leaving 10 bases unmatched. CDR3: CASTTRDRGRTDTQYF. As DNA, the CDR3 is TGTGCCAGCACAACCCGGGACAGGGGAAGGACAGATACGCAGTATTTT.

This clonotype was seen ten or more times. V gene TRBV29-1 combines with J gene TRBJ2-1; D remains ambiguous. CDR1 and CDR2 from the germline V gene are SQVTM and ANQGSEA. The CDR3 has 12 amino acids. Trimming shortened V by 6 bases and J by 5 bases, and 11 bases separated the two germline ends. CDR3 region: CSVVDADNEQFF. The DNA for the CDR3 is TGCAGCGTGGTGGACGCCGACAATGAGCAGTTCTTC.

In regard to this clonotype: A single base separates this from a much larger clone, so it may be a read error. The V and J genes are TRBV5-1 and TRBJ2-1; 12 bases line up with TRBD2. This CDR3 contains 16 residues. The germline CDR1 and CDR2 sequences are SGHRS and YFSETQ. Losses at the gene ends were 4 bases for V and 11 bases for J; bases not matched to a gene: 13. DNA for the CDR3: TGCGCCAGCAGCGTGACTAGCGGGAGCGATCGGAATAAGCAGTTCTTC. Translation gives CASSVTSGSDRNKQFF.

The chain has TRBV14 and TRBJ2-7, with unresolved D. V was shortened by 3 bases and J by 7 bases, with 10 bases between the two germline ends. The CDR3 contains 12 residues. Germline CDR1 is SGHDN and CDR2 is FVKESK. CDR3: CASSHGYAEQYF. The CDR3 DNA is TGTGCCAGCAGCCATGGTTACGCGGAGCAGTACTTC.

This clonotype was counted between two and nine times. V usage is TRBV11-2 and J usage is TRBJ2-1; 9 bases agree with TRBD2. The V and J ends lost 4 bases and 4 bases, in that order; junction bases with no gene match: 5. The CDR3 runs 15 residues. CDR1 SGHAT and CDR2 FQNNGV come from the germline V gene. Here the CDR3 reads CASSSTSGRYNEQFF. The CDR3 nucleotides read TGTGCCAGCAGCTCGACTAGCGGAAGATACAATGAGCAGTTCTTC.

The rearrangement uses TRBV11-3 and TRBJ2-1, with D perhaps given as TRBD1 or TRBD2 (6 bases each). This CDR3 has 14 residues. The germline gives CDR1 SGHNT, CDR2 YENEEA. The V end was cut by 8 bases, the J end by 9 bases, with 20 bases between. CDR3 sequence: CASGWGARSGEQFF. The CDR3 DNA reads as TGTGCCAGCGGGTGGGGGGCACGATCTGGTGAGCAGTTCTTC.

The sample holds a few counts of this clonotype. This chain joins TRBV9 and TRBJ2-7; 9 nucleotides match TRBD1. The V and J ends lost 0 bases and 5 bases, in that order; junction bases with no gene match: 9. CDR3 length equals 16 residues. Per the germline V gene, CDR1 is SGDLS and CDR2 is YYNGEE. In nucleotides, the CDR3 is TGTGCCAGCAGCGTAGACGGTGGGACAGGGATGAACGAGCAGTACTTC. Encoded protein: CASSVDGGTGMNEQYF.